A selection of T cell receptor beta chains follows, all from one sample in a study of T cell clonotyping in hematopoietic cell transplantation. The table came from immunoSEQ multiplex PCR; TCRdb's copy has only in-frame clones and leaves some out. The sample shows around 7,000 clones, around 89% of them seen only once. The sample here was PBMCs, taken 30 days after allogeneic stem cell transplant. These receptors came from a female patient aged 45-60 years who had an allogeneic stem cell transplant from an unrelated donor, so the T cells may come from the graft donor. Some clones in this sample may be carry-over from other donors' samples. The CDR3 runs from the conserved cysteine through the conserved F or W. The order of the fields is J gene, clone size, V gene, CDR3 length, D gene, CDR3 DNA, CDR3 protein. A D gene is named only where the DNA matches it firmly. Size values are once, few and many counts, or a class for expanded clones, and some rows have none.

TRBJ1-4 | - | TRBV6-5 | 14 | - | TGTGCCAGCGGACAGCCTGCAACTAATGAAAAACTGTTTTTT | CASGQPATNEKLFF
TRBJ2-7 | - | TRBV11-3 | 13 | TRBD2 | TGTGCCAGCAGGGCTAGCGGGAGCGACGAGCAGTACTTC | CASRASGSDEQYF
TRBJ2-7 | - | TRBV2 | 10 | - | TGTGCCAGCAGTGACTACGAGCAGTACTTC | CASSDYEQYF
TRBJ2-3 | - | TRBV2 | 12 | - | TGTGCCAGCAGTGACTTAGCCGGGACGCAGTATTTT | CASSDLAGTQYF
TRBJ1-5 | - | TRBV18 | 14 | TRBD1 | TGTGCCAGCTCACCGAATACAGGGGATCAGCCCCAGCATTTT | CASSPNTGDQPQHF
TRBJ2-2 | - | TRBV4-3 | 19 | TRBD2 | TGCGCCAGCAGCCAAGCCGAGCGGGAGGTGAAGGGTAGCGCCGGGGAGCTGTTTTTT | CASSQAEREVKGSAGELFF
TRBJ2-7 | - | TRBV28 | 12 | - | TGTGCCAGCAGTTTTTCCACCTACGAGCAGTACTTC | CASSFSTYEQYF
TRBJ1-2 | once | TRBV6-5 | 13 | - | TGTGCCAGCAGTTACTCGAATTCCCAGGAGTACACCTTC | CASSYSNSQEYTF
TRBJ2-3 | - | TRBV7-9 | 13 | - | TGTGCCAGCAGCTTAGAATCTGGGTACGCGCAGTATTTT | CASSLESGYAQYF
TRBJ2-7 | - | TRBV27 | 16 | - | TGTGCCAGCAGTTTATCGAAGGGGACCCTGACCTACGAGCAGTACTTC | CASSLSKGTLTYEQYF
TRBJ1-1 | - | TRBV11-3 | 12 | - | TGTGCCAGCAGCGGCGACCAGAGGCGGGCTTTCTTT | CASSGDQRRAFF
TRBJ1-1 | - | TRBV7-3 | 14 | - | TGTGCCAGCAGCTTAGCCAGGGAAGACACTGAAGCTTTCTTT | CASSLAREDTEAFF
TRBJ2-7 | - | TRBV27 | 14 | - | TGTGCCAGCAGTTTAACCGGAGAGGTTTACGAGCAGTACTTC | CASSLTGEVYEQYF
TRBJ2-1 | - | TRBV13 | 15 | - | TGTGCCAGCAGCTTATCTGGGATGGGCGACAATGAGCAGTTCTTC | CASSLSGMGDNEQFF
TRBJ1-2 | - | TRBV7-2 | 13 | - | TGTGCCAGCAGCTTTACCAGGGTCTATGGCTACACCTTC | CASSFTRVYGYTF
TRBJ1-2 | - | TRBV5-6 | 15 | - | TGTGCCAGCAGCTTGGTGGGCAGTATGGGCTATGGCTACACCTTC | CASSLVGSMGYGYTF
TRBJ2-3 | - | TRBV28 | 12 | - | TGTGCCAGCAGTATAGGGACAGATACGCAGTATTTT | CASSIGTDTQYF
TRBJ1-1 | large | TRBV5-1 | 13 | - | TGCGCCAGCAGTTTATCCTGGAACACTGAAGCTTTCTTT | CASSLSWNTEAFF
TRBJ1-2 | once | TRBV5-1 | 15 | TRBD1 | TGCGCCAGCAGCTTCGGGGACAGGGCTAACTATGGCTACACCTTC | CASSFGDRANYGYTF
TRBJ2-7 | - | TRBV29-1 | 12 | - | TGCAGCGTAGCGGGTGAAGCCTACGAGCAGTACTTC | CSVAGEAYEQYF